This TCR beta chain was captured by sequencing in a study of radiation and T cells in renal cell carcinoma. As to time point: blood 4 weeks post-SBRT, at nephrectomy. Treatment noted: 15 Gy SBRT to primary tumor, nephrectomy 4 weeks later. Nephrectomy followed 15 Gy stereotactic body radiation by 4 weeks. Germline V gene lookup returns CDR1 LNHNV and CDR2 YYDKDF (reference sequence). The CDR3 consists of 17 residues. With 0 bases clipped from V and 6 bases from J, the junction kept 10 bases outside the gene matches. This table comes from immunoSEQ multiplex PCR, and its TCRdb copy is limited to in-frame clones, with some not included. The data show just under 150,000 clones, 86% seen once.

The specimen comprised blood, sampled from a patient whose treatment included radiotherapy and nephrectomy. The chain links TRBV15 to TRBJ2-3, with 9 bases fitting TRBD2. The receptor comes from a woman aged 45-59 years with renal cell carcinoma. CDR3 amino acids: CATSRDLRGGGLDTQYF. The DNA for the CDR3 is TGTGCCACCAGCAGAGATCTACGCGGGGGGGGCCTGGATACGCAGTATTTT.